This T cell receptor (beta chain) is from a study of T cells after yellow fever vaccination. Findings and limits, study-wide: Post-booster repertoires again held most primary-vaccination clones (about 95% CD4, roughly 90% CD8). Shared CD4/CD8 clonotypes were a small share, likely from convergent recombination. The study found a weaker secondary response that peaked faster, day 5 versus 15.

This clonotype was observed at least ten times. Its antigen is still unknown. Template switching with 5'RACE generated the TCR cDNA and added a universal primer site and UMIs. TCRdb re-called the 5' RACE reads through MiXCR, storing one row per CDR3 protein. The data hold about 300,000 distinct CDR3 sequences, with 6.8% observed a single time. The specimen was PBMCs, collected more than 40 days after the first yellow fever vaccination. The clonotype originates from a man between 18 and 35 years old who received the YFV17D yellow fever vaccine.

CDR3 residues: CASSLFSGPKTQYF. The CDR3 DNA reads TGTGCCAGCAGCTTATTCTCGGGTCCCAAGACCCAGTACTTC. The chain employs TRBV7-9 and TRBJ2-5; unclear D gene. V was cut by 2 bases and J by 6 bases, with 13 bases left in between. Germline loops: CDR1 SEHNR, CDR2 FQNEAQ (reference sequence). CDR3 length: 14 residues.